Listed here are 28 T cell receptor beta chains from one sample, sequenced in a study of tumor-infiltrating lymphocytes in primary liver carcinoma. The investigators made TCR beta cDNA from about 500 ng total RNA, using a constant-region primer. Sequencing libraries for TCR beta derived from three nested multiplex PCR rounds that used slightly modified ARM-PCR. It was with TRBV1-TRBV30 forward primers and a C-beta reverse primer that the first two PCR rounds were run, at around 9 cycles each. A single record per CDR3 protein comes from TCRdb applying MiXCR to the multiplex PCR reads. The table has around 26,000 distinct CDR3 sequences, over 65% seen once. Co-extraction of RNA and DNA was performed on about 20-33 mg of unsorted bulk tissue. The sequenced sample was liver tumor tissue from sampling region 3. The subset denotes: tumor region T3, left-lateral pole. These receptors all stem from a man aged 40-49 years with primary liver carcinoma and hepatitis B virus infection.

For this clonotype: A much larger clone differs from this one at a single base, so this may be a read error. The rearrangement links TRBV7-6 to TRBJ1-1; the match to TRBD1 covers 9 bases. CDR3 length equals 15 residues. Germline CDR1 reads SGHVS; CDR2 reads FNYEAQ. The CDR3 here is CTSSLLTGTGTLAFF. The CDR3 region has the DNA TGTACCAGCAGCTTACTAACCGGGACAGGGACTCTTGCTTTCTTT. Complete variable domain (other parts from reference TRBV7-6 and TRBJ1-1): GAGVSQSPRYKVTKRGQDVALRCDPISGHVSLYWYRQALGQGPEFLTYFNYEAQQDKSGLPNDRFSAERPEGSISTLTIQRTEQRDSAMYRCTSSLLTGTGTLAFFGQGTRLTVV.

On this clonotype itself: Sequence at one end of the junction differs from germline and may be a read error. The rearrangement joins TRBV25-1 to TRBJ2-5; TRBD2 is a possible D gene (5 bases). The V gene's germline CDR1 is MGHDK and CDR2 SYGVNS. The CDR3 runs to 15 residues. For the CDR3, the DNA is TGTCCCAGCAGTGAATGGAGTCTAGCTCAAGAGGCCCAGTACTTC. Its protein product is CPSSEWSLAQEAQYF.

As to this clonotype: At one end the junction does not follow the germline gene, possibly because of a read error. CDR3 residues: CARSANRAGVTETFF. The DNA for the CDR3 is TGTGCCAGGAGCGCCAACAGGGCTGGGGTGACTGAAACTTTCTTT. The chain employs TRBV7-9 and TRBJ1-1; a weak D match, TRBD1 (6 bases). From germline, CDR1 is SEHNR and CDR2 FQNEAQ (reference sequence). CDR3 length: 15 residues.

As to this clonotype: A junction end diverges from the germline sequence, so it may reflect a read error. This sequence joins TRBV10-3 and TRBJ1-5, with D perhaps matching TRBD1 (5 bases). Germline-derived CDR1 and CDR2 are ENHRY and SYGVKD. The CDR3 has 14 amino acids. The CDR3 coding sequence is TGTGCCTTCAGGGAGTATGAGGGCGATCAGCCCCGGCATTTT. Its translation is CAFREYEGDQPRHF.

Notes on this clonotype: The junction and the germline gene differ at one end; a read error may be behind it. The chain recombines TRBV6-5 with TRBJ2-7, with TRBD2 identical over 9 bases. Germline V gene sequence: CDR1 MNHEY, CDR2 SVGAGI. This CDR3 spans 14 amino acids. DNA of the CDR3: TGTGGCAGCAGTTACTCTAGCGGGAATAGCGAGCAATACTTC. It is translated as CGSSYSSGNSEQYF.

With regard to this clonotype: A read error may produce the germline difference seen at one junction end. This chain connects TRBV6-5 to TRBJ2-1, with a tentative D call TRBD1 (6 bases). CDR1 is MNHEY, CDR2 SVGAGI, per germline. The length of the CDR3 is 13 residues. CDR3 DNA: TGTACCAGCAGTGGGCAGGGGAACAATGAGCAGATCTTC. Its protein product is CTSSGQGNNEQIF.

In regard to this clonotype: The final CDR3 position lacks the conserved phenylalanine or tryptophan, pointing to a likely read error. This chain connects TRBV12-3 or TRBV12-4 to TRBJ2-1; D unclear. The CDR3 sequence is 12 residues long. The CDR3 DNA reads as TGTGCCAGTAGTTTTCGCGGACATGAGCAGTTCTCC. Protein sequence: CASSFRGHEQFS.

As concerns this clonotype: The junction shows a germline mismatch at one end, possibly a read error. The rearrangement links TRBV12-3 or TRBV12-4 to TRBJ2-7; 11 nucleotides match TRBD1. The CDR3 runs to 15 residues. The CDR3 nucleotides are TGTACCAACAGTTTAGGACAGGGGGCGAACTACGAGCAGTACTTT. This gives the protein CTNSLGQGANYEQYF.

Notes on this clonotype: A much larger clone lies a single base off, so this may be a read error. The J gene is TRBJ2-7, the V gene TRBV20-1, with 8 bases matching TRBD1. The CDR3 is 12 residues long. CDR1 and CDR2 from the germline V gene are DFQATT and SNEGSKA (reference sequence). CDR3 loop: CSARDLWTGNVF. The CDR3, as DNA: TGCAGTGCTAGAGATCTCTGGACAGGGAACGTCTTC.

The chain joins TRBV12-3 or TRBV12-4 to TRBJ1-2; 7 nucleotides align to TRBD1. The CDR3 length is 15 residues. Trimming removed 3 bases from V and 5 bases from J; junction bases left unmatched: 9. CDR3 amino acids: CASSLESGGGYGYTF. The CDR3 nucleotides are TGTGCCAGCAGTTTGGAGTCAGGGGGGGGGTATGGCTACACCTTC.

Turning to this clonotype: At one end the junction does not follow the germline gene, possibly because of a read error. The chain is built from TRBV6-5 and TRBJ2-7; 7 bases match TRBD1. The CDR3 is 14 residues long. Looked up from germline, CDR1 is MNHEY and CDR2 is SVGAGI. CDR3: CAIPSGTEYNEQYF. CDR3 coding DNA: TGTGCCATCCCCTCCGGGACAGAGTATAACGAGCAATACTTC.

This chain connects TRBV12-3 or TRBV12-4 to TRBJ2-1; TRBD2 matches at 16 bases. The CDR3 runs to 17 residues. The DNA for the CDR3 is TGTGCTGGCACCGGGACTAGCGGGAGGGCCTCCTACAATGAGCAGTTCTTC. Protein product: CAGTGTSGRASYNEQFF.

Turning to this clonotype: Being one base from a much bigger clone, this may be a read error. V usage is TRBV19 and J usage is TRBJ1-2; TRBD1 agrees at 7 bases. V lost 4 bases, J lost 9 bases, and 5 bases stayed unmatched. This CDR3 spans 12 amino acids. Germline CDR1 and CDR2: LNHDA and SQIVND (reference sequence). CDR3 in amino acids: CASSTEGASYTF. The CDR3 region has the DNA TGTGCCAGTAGTACCGAGGGGGCTAGCTACACCTTC.

Points on this clonotype: One junction end disagrees with the germline gene, perhaps due to a read error. The V gene is TRBV11-1, the J gene TRBJ2-5; TRBD1 aligns across 7 bases. This CDR3 has 14 residues. CDR1 is SGHAT, CDR2 FQDESV, per germline (reference sequence). The CDR3 region is CVSSGQVEVETQCF. The CDR3 DNA reads as TGTGTCAGCAGCGGACAGGTGGAGGTGGAGACCCAGTGCTTC.

The genes are TRBV10-2 and TRBJ1-1, with a tentative D call TRBD1 (5 bases). CDR3 length: 14 residues. Germline V lookup: CDR1 WSHSY, CDR2 SAAADI. V lost 11 bases, J lost 2 bases, and 18 bases lay in between. This CDR3 reads CASRDGETNTEAFF. DNA of the CDR3: TGCGCCTCAAGGGACGGGGAGACCAACACTGAAGCTTTCTTT.

As regards this clonotype: A read error may account for a junction end that differs from germline. This rearrangement joins TRBV5-4 to TRBJ1-1; tentative D call: TRBD1 (6 bases). The CDR3 is made up of 16 amino acids. Germline assignment: CDR1 SGHNT and CDR2 YYREEE (reference sequence). The DNA of the CDR3 is TGTGCCAACAGCTTCGGTCGAGGGGGGACGAACACTGAAGCTTTCTTT. It translates to CANSFGRGGTNTEAFF.

A note on this clonotype: At one boundary the junction diverges from the germline segment, which might be a read error. The J gene is TRBJ2-1, the V gene TRBV11-2; TRBD2 is a possible D gene (5 bases). In germline, CDR1 is SGHAT, CDR2 FQNNGV. CDR3 length: 13 amino acids. CDR3 residues: CARSLVGANEQFF. The CDR3 DNA reads TGTGCCAGGAGCTTAGTGGGAGCGAATGAACAATTCTTC.

Ten or more counts support this clonotype. The rearrangement links TRBV28 to TRBJ2-3; D assignment may be TRBD1 or TRBD2 (5 bases each). This CDR3 comprises 14 residues. V lost 8 bases, J lost 2 bases, and 14 bases lay in between. CDR1 and CDR2 (germline): MDHEN, SYDVKM. As DNA, the CDR3 is TGTGCCAGCCGGGACCAACTTACCACAGATACGCAGTATTTT. Protein sequence: CASRDQLTTDTQYF.

As concerns this clonotype: Germline is not matched at one junction end, which may reflect a read error. This rearrangement joins TRBV5-5 to TRBJ1-4, with D unclear. The CDR3 consists of 13 residues. Germline-derived CDR1 and CDR2 are SGHKS and YYEKEE (reference sequence). The chain's CDR3 is CTSRFVGNEKLFF. The DNA for the CDR3 is TGTACCAGCAGATTTGTGGGGAATGAAAAACTGTTTTTT.

With regard to this clonotype: Since no conserved phenylalanine or tryptophan closes the CDR3, a read error is the likely cause. This rearrangement joins TRBV11-1 to TRBJ1-1; D not certain. The CDR3 contains 15 residues. Germline values: CDR1 SGHAT, CDR2 FQDESV (reference sequence). The CDR3 spells CANSAGLSMIIEAFI. CDR3 DNA sequence: TGTGCCAACAGCGCCGGACTCAGTATGATCATTGAAGCTTTCATT.

The rearrangement uses TRBV28 and TRBJ2-7; 10 bases agree with TRBD2. Germline V gene lookup returns CDR1 MDHEN and CDR2 SYDVKM. This CDR3 has 14 amino acids. The trim removed 5 bases at V and 8 bases at J, leaving 9 bases unmatched. DNA of the CDR3: TGTGCCAGCAGTCTCCTAGCGGGAGCCTATAAGCAGTACTTC. This translates into CASSLLAGAYKQYF.

This chain connects TRBV12-3 or TRBV12-4 to TRBJ2-1; D is unclear. The CDR3 covers 13 residues. The V gene lost 9 bases and the J gene lost 4 bases, with 13 bases spanning the gap. This chain's CDR3 is CARRPQGYNEQFF. Written as DNA, the CDR3 is TGTGCCAGGAGACCCCAAGGGTACAATGAGCAGTTCTTC.

This chain uses TRBV29-1 with TRBJ2-7; D is uncertain. V was trimmed by 6 bases and J by 0 bases, leaving 9 bases between them. Looked up from germline, CDR1 is SQVTM and CDR2 is ANQGSEA. The CDR3 sequence is 12 residues long. CDR3 region: CSVFGNSYEQYF. CDR3 DNA sequence: TGCAGCGTATTCGGTAACTCCTACGAGCAGTACTTC.

A note on this clonotype: An end of the junction differs from the germline gene, which may be a read error. The V gene is TRBV4-2, the J gene TRBJ2-7; 9 nucleotides line up with TRBD2. Germline V CDR1 and CDR2: LGHNA, YNFKEQ. This CDR3 has 16 amino acids. CDR3 region: CASSHVASGVSYEQYF. CDR3 nucleotides: TGTGCCAGCAGCCATGTGGCTAGCGGGGTTTCCTATGAGCAGTACTTC.

Details on this clonotype: The CDR3 does not close with the conserved phenylalanine or tryptophan, likely indicating a read error. CDR3 coding DNA: TGTGCCAGCAGTCCCGAGGGCAGGCCGTCCCAGTATGGCTACACCCTC. It is translated as CASSPEGRPSQYGYTL. The gene calls are TRBV7-9 and TRBJ1-2; the D is unclear. Germline V gene data show CDR1 as SEHNR and CDR2 as FQNEAQ (reference sequence). CDR3 length: 16 amino acids. V lost 6 bases and J lost 5, with 22 bases in between.

On this clonotype itself: Here the CDR3 omits its conserved ending phenylalanine or tryptophan, so a read error is the likely source. The V and J genes are TRBV6-5 and TRBJ2-7; tentative D call: TRBD1 (5 bases). The V gene lost 2 bases and the J gene lost 9 bases, with 17 bases spanning the gap. In germline, CDR1 is MNHEY, CDR2 SVGAGI. The CDR3 length is 14 residues. CDR3 coding DNA: TGTGCCAGCAGTTACAAGGGGCAGGTTTTTCGGCAGTACTAC. Protein: CASSYKGQVFRQYY.

The rearrangement joins TRBV7-3 to TRBJ2-3, with 9 bases that match TRBD1. Germline CDR1 reads SGHTA; CDR2 reads FQGTGA. The CDR3 length is 16 residues. The V and J ends lost 6 bases and 2 bases, in that order; junction bases with no gene match: 9. The CDR3 spells CASSVRQGGNTDTQYF. As DNA, the CDR3 is TGTGCCAGCAGTGTTAGACAGGGGGGGAACACAGATACGCAGTATTTT. Using reference TRBV7-3 and TRBJ2-3 for the parts outside the CDR3, the full variable domain is GAGVSQTPSNKVTEKGKYVELRCDPISGHTALYWYRQSLGQGPEFLIYFQGTGAADDSGLPNDRFFAVRPEGSVSTLKIQRTERGDSAVYLCASSVRQGGNTDTQYFGPGTRLTVL.

As regards this clonotype: Because the CDR3 is missing its conserved closing phenylalanine or tryptophan, this is likely a read error. V usage is TRBV4-2 and J usage is TRBJ1-2; TRBD1 aligns across 8 bases. Germline V CDR1 and CDR2: LGHNA, YNFKEQ. The CDR3 is made up of 15 amino acids. CDR3 protein: CASIQEAGGRSGYTS. The DNA for the CDR3 is TGTGCCAGCATCCAAGAGGCAGGGGGCAGATCTGGCTACACCTCC.